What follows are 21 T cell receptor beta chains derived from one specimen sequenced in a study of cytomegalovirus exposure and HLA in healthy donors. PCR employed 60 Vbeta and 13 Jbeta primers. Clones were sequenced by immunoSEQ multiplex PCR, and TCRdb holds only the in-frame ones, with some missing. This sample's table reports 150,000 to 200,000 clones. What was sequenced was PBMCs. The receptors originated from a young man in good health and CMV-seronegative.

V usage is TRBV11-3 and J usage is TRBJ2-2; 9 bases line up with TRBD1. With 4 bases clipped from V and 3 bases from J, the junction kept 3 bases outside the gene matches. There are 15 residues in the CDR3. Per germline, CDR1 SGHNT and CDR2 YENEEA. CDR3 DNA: TGTGCCAGCAGCTCAGGACAGGGGTACACCGGGGAGCTGTTTTTT. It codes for CASSSGQGYTGELFF.

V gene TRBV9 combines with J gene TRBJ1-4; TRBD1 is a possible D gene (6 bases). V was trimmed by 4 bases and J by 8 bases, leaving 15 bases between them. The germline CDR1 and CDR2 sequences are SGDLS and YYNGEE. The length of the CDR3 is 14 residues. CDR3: CASSPGGRDEKLFF. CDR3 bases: TGTGCCAGCAGCCCGGGGGGGCGTGACGAAAAACTGTTTTTT.

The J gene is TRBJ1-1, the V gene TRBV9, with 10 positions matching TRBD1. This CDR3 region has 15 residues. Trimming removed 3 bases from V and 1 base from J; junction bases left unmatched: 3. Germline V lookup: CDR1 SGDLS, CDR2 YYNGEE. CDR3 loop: CASSGRQGANTEAFF. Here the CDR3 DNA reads TGTGCCAGCAGCGGGCGACAGGGGGCGAACACTGAAGCTTTCTTT.

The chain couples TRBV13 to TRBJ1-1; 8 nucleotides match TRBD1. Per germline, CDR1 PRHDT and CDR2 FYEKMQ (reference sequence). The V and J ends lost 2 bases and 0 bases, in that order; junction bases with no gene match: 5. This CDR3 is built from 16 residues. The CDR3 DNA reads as TGTGCCAGCAGCTTATCTTGGACAGGGATGAACACTGAAGCTTTCTTT. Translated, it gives CASSLSWTGMNTEAFF.

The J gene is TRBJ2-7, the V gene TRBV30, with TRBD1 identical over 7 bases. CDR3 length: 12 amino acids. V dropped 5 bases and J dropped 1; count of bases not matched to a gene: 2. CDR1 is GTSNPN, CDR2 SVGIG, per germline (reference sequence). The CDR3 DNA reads TGTGCCTGGTCAGGGGGATCCTACGAGCAGTACTTC. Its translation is CAWSGGSYEQYF.

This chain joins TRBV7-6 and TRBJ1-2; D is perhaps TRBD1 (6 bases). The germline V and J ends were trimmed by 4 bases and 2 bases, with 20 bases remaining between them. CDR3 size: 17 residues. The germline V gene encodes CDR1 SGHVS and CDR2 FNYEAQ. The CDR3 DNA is TGTGCCAGCAGCTCCTTATTATTAGGGGGGGCAAACTATGGCTACACCTTC. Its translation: CASSSLLLGGANYGYTF.

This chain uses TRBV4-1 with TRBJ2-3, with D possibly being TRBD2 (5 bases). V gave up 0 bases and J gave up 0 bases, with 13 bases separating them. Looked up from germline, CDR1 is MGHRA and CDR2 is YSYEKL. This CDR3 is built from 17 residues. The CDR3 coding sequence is TGCGCCAGCAGCCAAGATGGGGAATGGACTAGCACAGATACGCAGTATTTT. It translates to CASSQDGEWTSTDTQYF.

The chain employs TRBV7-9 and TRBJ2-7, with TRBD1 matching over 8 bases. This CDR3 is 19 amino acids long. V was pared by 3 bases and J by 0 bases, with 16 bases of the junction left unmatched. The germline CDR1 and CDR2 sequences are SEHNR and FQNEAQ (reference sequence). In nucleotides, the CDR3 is TGTGCCAGCAGCTTCTCAGGGGGCAAAGGAGGAATAGGCTCCTACGAGCAGTACTTC. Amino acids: CASSFSGGKGGIGSYEQYF. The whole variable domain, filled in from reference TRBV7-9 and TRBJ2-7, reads DTGVSQNPRHKITKRGQNVTFRCDPISEHNRLYWYRQTLGQGPEFLTYFQNEAQLEKSRLLSDRFSAERPKGSFSTLEIQRTEQGDSAMYLCASSFSGGKGGIGSYEQYFGPGTRLTVT.

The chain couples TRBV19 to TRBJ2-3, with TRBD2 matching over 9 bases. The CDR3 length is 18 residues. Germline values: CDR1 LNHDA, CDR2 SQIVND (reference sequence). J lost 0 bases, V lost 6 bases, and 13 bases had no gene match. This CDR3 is CASSPLAGGTISTDTQYF. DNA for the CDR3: TGTGCCAGTAGCCCTCTGGCGGGAGGGACTATTAGCACAGATACGCAGTATTTT.

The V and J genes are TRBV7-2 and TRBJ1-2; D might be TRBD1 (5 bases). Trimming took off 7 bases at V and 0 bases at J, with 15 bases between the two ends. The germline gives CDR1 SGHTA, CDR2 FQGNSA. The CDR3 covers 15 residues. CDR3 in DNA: TGTGCCAGCATCGATCTGACAGAACCTAACTATGGCTACACCTTC. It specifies CASIDLTEPNYGYTF.

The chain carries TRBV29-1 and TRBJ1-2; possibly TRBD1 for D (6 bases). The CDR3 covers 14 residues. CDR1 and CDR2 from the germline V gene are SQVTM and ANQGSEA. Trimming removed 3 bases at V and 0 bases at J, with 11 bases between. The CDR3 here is CSVDDGQSNYGYTF. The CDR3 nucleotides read TGCAGCGTTGACGATGGACAGTCTAACTATGGCTACACCTTC.

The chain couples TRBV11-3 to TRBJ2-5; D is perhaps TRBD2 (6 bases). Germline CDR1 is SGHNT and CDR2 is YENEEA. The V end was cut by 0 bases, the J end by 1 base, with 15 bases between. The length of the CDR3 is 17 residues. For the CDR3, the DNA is TGTGCCAGCAGCTTAGAGACGGGGGTCCCACGCCAAGAGACCCAGTACTTC. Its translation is CASSLETGVPRQETQYF. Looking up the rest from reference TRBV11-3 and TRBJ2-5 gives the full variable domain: EAGVVQSPRYKIIEKKQPVAFWCNPISGHNTLYWYLQNLGQGPELLIRYENEEAVDDSQLPKDRFSAERLKGVDSTLKIQPAELGDSAVYLCASSLETGVPRQETQYFGPGTRLLVL.

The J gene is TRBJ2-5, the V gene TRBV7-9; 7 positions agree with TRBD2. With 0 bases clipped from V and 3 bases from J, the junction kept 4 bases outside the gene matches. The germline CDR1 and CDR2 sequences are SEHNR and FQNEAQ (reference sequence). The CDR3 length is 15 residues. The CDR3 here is CASSLASGKEETQYF. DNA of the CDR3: TGTGCCAGCAGCTTAGCCAGCGGGAAGGAAGAGACCCAGTACTTC.

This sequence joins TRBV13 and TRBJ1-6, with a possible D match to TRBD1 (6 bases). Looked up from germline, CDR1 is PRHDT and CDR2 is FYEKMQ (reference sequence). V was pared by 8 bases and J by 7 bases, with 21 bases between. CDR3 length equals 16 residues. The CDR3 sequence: CASSRGQGLENSPLHF. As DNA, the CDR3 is TGTGCCAGCTCGAGAGGGCAGGGGCTTGAGAATTCACCCCTCCACTTT.

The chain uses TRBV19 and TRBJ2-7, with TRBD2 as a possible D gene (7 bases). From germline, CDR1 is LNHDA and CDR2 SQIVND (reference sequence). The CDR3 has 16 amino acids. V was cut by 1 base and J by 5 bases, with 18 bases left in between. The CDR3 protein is CASSIGERGGSNEQYF. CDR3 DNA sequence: TGTGCCAGTAGTATAGGGGAGAGGGGGGGTTCCAACGAGCAGTACTTC.

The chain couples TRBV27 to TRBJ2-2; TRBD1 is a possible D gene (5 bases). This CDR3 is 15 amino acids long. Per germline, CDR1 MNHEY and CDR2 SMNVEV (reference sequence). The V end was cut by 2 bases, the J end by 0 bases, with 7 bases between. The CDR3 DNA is TGTGCCAGCAGTTTACTAGGGGCGAACACCGGGGAGCTGTTTTTT. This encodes CASSLLGANTGELFF.

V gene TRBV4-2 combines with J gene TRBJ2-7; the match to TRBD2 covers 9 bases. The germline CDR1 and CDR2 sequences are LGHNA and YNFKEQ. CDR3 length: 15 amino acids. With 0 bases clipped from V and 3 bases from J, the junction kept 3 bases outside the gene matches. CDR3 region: CASSQDPSGDYEQYF. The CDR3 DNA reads TGTGCCAGCAGCCAAGATCCTAGCGGGGACTACGAGCAGTACTTC.

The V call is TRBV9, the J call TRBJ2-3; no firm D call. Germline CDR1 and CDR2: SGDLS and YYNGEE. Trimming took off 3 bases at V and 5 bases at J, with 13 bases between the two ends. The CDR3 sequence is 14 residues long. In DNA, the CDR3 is TGTGCCAGCAGCGCAGACATGGCAGGAGATACGCAGTATTTT. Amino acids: CASSADMAGDTQYF.

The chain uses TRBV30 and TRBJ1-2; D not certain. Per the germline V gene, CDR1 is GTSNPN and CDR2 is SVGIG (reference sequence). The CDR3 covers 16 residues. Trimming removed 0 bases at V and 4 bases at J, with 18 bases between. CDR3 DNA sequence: TGTGCCTGGAGTGTACTCGCCGTCGCGGGCCTCTATGGCTACACCTTC. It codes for CAWSVLAVAGLYGYTF.

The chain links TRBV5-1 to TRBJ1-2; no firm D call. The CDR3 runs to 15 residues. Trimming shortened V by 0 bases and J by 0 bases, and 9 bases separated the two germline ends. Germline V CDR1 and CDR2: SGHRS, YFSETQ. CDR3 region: CASSLDSTPNYGYTF. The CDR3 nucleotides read TGCGCCAGCAGCTTGGACAGCACCCCTAACTATGGCTACACCTTC. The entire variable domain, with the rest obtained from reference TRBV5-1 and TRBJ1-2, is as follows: KAGVTQTPRYLIKTRGQQVTLSCSPISGHRSVSWYQQTPGQGLQFLFEYFSETQRNKGNFPGRFSGRQFSNSRSEMNVSTLELGDSALYLCASSLDSTPNYGYTFGSGTRLTVV.

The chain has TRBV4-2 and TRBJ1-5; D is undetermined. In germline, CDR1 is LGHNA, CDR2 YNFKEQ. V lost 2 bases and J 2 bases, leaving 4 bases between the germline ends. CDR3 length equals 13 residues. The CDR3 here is CASSQQGNQPQHF. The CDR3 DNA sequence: TGTGCCAGCAGCCAACAGGGCAATCAGCCCCAGCATTTT.